This TCR beta chain is drawn from a study of molecular identifiers for immune sequencing clone quantification. Based on a CD8+CD4-CCR7+CD45RA+ profile, naive CD8 T cells were sorted. A single record per CDR3 protein comes from TCRdb applying MiXCR to the PCR reads. In the table there are about 40,000 distinct CDR3 sequences, around 18% of which are singletons. V lost 3 bases and J lost 2; bases outside the gene matches: 6. The CDR3 sequence is 14 residues long. The germline CDR1 and CDR2 sequences are DFQATT and SNEGSKA (reference sequence). Concerning this clonotype: This may be a read error, as it is one base from a much larger clone.

The receptor was isolated from a human donor in good health. Some libraries in this study had Jurkat cell RNA spiked in. Sequencing was done on a sample of naive CD8+ T cells from blood, with Jurkat cell RNA spiked in. Specified subset: FACS-sorted CD8+CD4-CCR7+CD45RA+ naive T cells. The chain uses TRBV20-1 and TRBJ2-7; 8 bases map to TRBD2. The CDR3 protein is CSASPLAVPYEQYF. The CDR3 DNA reads as TGCAGTGCTAGCCCACTAGCGGTTCCCTACGAGCAGTACTTC.